A single sample gave rise to the 21 T cell receptor beta chains below, sequenced in a study of blood T cell repertoires in COVID-19. TCRdb's table, derived via immunoSEQ multiplex PCR, lists solely in-frame clones and lacks some. The sample has about 240,000 clones, around 87% seen once. The specimen was peripheral blood. The source of these receptors is a man in his sixties who had recovered from COVID-19.

This rearrangement joins TRBV2 to TRBJ2-5; 14 bases line up with TRBD2. From germline, CDR1 is SNHLY and CDR2 FYNNEI. The CDR3 has 16 amino acids. The trim removed 4 bases at V and 2 bases at J, leaving 3 bases unmatched. The CDR3 bases are TGTGCCAGCAGTGGGACTAGCGGGGGGTGGCAAGAGACCCAGTACTTC. Its protein is CASSGTSGGWQETQYF.

The rearrangement links TRBV2 to TRBJ2-1, with 15 bases that match TRBD2. CDR3 size: 15 residues. With 6 bases clipped from V and 8 bases from J, the junction kept 5 bases outside the gene matches. The germline CDR1 and CDR2 sequences are SNHLY and FYNNEI. CDR3 protein: CASSGLAGGSYEQFF. The CDR3 DNA follows: TGTGCCAGCAGCGGACTAGCGGGGGGGAGCTATGAGCAGTTCTTC.

This chain connects TRBV7-6 to TRBJ2-1; D is perhaps TRBD2 (7 bases). Between the trimmed V and J ends, which lost 5 bases and 4 bases, there was a span of 21 bases. Germline assignment: CDR1 SGHVS and CDR2 FNYEAQ. The CDR3 is 17 residues long. The CDR3: CASSPLWGGGPYNEQFF. CDR3 in DNA: TGTGCCAGCAGCCCCCTATGGGGCGGGGGCCCGTACAATGAGCAGTTCTTC.

This clone was detected only once. The chain has TRBV30 and TRBJ2-1; TRBD2 aligns across 11 bases. Germline CDR1 is GTSNPN and CDR2 is SVGIG (reference sequence). J gave up 9 bases and V 0 bases, and 4 bases lay outside the gene matches. The CDR3 is 14 amino acids. CDR3 nucleotides: TGTGCCTGGAGTGTACGTCTAGCGGGGGGTGAGCAGTTCTTC. As protein: CAWSVRLAGGEQFF.

The chain links TRBV7-6 to TRBJ1-2; D is unclear. Per germline, CDR1 SGHVS and CDR2 FNYEAQ. Trimming left V 3 bases short and J 0 bases short, with 5 bases between. The CDR3 has 13 residues. The CDR3 DNA reads as TGTGCCAGCAGCTTGTCAGCTAACTATGGCTACACCTTC. Its protein product is CASSLSANYGYTF.

The chain combines TRBV19 with TRBJ1-2; the match to TRBD1 covers 7 bases. The V gene's germline CDR1 is LNHDA and CDR2 SQIVND (reference sequence). Trimming cost V 5 bases and J 4 bases; bases outside gene matches: 10. CDR3 size: 15 residues. The CDR3 DNA reads as TGTGCCAGTAGTCCAGACAGGGATTTTGCCTATGGCTACACCTTC. It specifies CASSPDRDFAYGYTF.

This clone was observed once. This chain joins TRBV18 and TRBJ1-3; D unclear. CDR3 length equals 14 residues. The germline gives CDR1 KGHSH, CDR2 LQKENI. Deletions cut 1 base from V and 2 bases from J, with 6 bases between. This CDR3 reads CASSPRPAGNTIYF. In DNA form, the CDR3 reads TGTGCCAGCTCACCACGGCCAGCTGGAAACACCATATATTTT. Based on the CDR3 plus reference TRBV18 and TRBJ1-3, the full variable domain is NAGVMQNPRHLVRRRGQEARLRCSPMKGHSHVYWYRQLPEEGLKFMVYLQKENIIDESGMPKERFSAEFPKEGPSILRIQQVVRGDSAAYFCASSPRPAGNTIYFGEGSWLTVV.

This chain links TRBV11-2 with TRBJ1-5, with 11 bases lining up with TRBD1. The CDR3 is made up of 18 amino acids. V dropped 6 bases and J dropped 5; count of bases not matched to a gene: 15. The V gene's germline CDR1 is SGHAT and CDR2 FQNNGV. As DNA, the CDR3 is TGTGCCAGCAGTTGGTGGGGTGGGGACAGGGGGATGGATCAGCCCCAGCATTTT. Protein sequence: CASSWWGGDRGMDQPQHF.

This clone was observed a few times. V usage is TRBV4-2 and J usage is TRBJ2-3, with D maybe TRBD1 (6 bases). Trimming shortened V by 1 base and J by 6 bases, and 17 bases separated the two germline ends. Germline CDR1 LGHNA, CDR2 YNFKEQ. CDR3 length equals 16 residues. The CDR3 loop is CASSQGGQGGMDTQYF. The DNA for the CDR3 is TGTGCCAGCAGCCAAGGGGGACAAGGTGGTATGGATACGCAGTATTTT.

The rearrangement links TRBV30 to TRBJ2-7; the D gene is possibly TRBD2 (6 bases). The CDR3 totals 12 residues. Trimming took off 3 bases at V and 3 bases at J, with 9 bases between the two ends. CDR1 GTSNPN and CDR2 SVGIG come from the germline V gene (reference sequence). DNA of the CDR3: TGTGCCTGGAGCCGGGACTTCTACGAGCAGTACTTC. It codes for CAWSRDFYEQYF.

The chain combines TRBV2 with TRBJ2-4, with D unresolved. V lost 4 bases and J lost 2, with 6 bases in between. The germline CDR1 and CDR2 sequences are SNHLY and FYNNEI. This CDR3 spans 13 amino acids. The CDR3 loop reads CASSAFSKNIQYF. The CDR3 DNA is TGTGCCAGCAGTGCTTTCTCCAAAAACATTCAGTACTTC.

CDR3 in DNA: TGTGCCAGTAGTATTCGACAAATAGCTAACTATGGCTACACCTTC. It yields the protein CASSIRQIANYGYTF. This chain uses TRBV19 with TRBJ1-2; D gene unclear. Per germline, CDR1 LNHDA and CDR2 SQIVND (reference sequence). Trimming removed 3 bases at V and 0 bases at J, with 11 bases between. The CDR3 extends over 15 amino acids.

V and J are TRBV9 and TRBJ2-7; D remains ambiguous. The CDR3 consists of 14 residues. The germline V gene encodes CDR1 SGDLS and CDR2 YYNGEE. The V end was cut by 3 bases, the J end by 3 bases, with 13 bases between. The chain's CDR3 is CASSARAEYYEQYV. The CDR3 DNA sequence: TGTGCCAGCAGCGCCCGCGCCGAATACTACGAGCAGTACGTC.

This chain joins TRBV6-5 and TRBJ1-1; 8 bases map to TRBD1. The CDR3 contains 14 residues. The junction had 11 bases not matched to a gene; V was cut back by 11 bases and J by 3 bases. Per germline, CDR1 MNHEY and CDR2 SVGAGI. The CDR3, as DNA: TGTGCCGCAAATTCAGGGGGCCAAGACACTGAAGCTTTCTTT. It is translated as CAANSGGQDTEAFF.

V is TRBV20-1 and J is TRBJ1-1; D is ambiguous. The CDR3 consists of 13 residues. In germline, CDR1 is DFQATT, CDR2 SNEGSKA (reference sequence). The V and J ends lost 3 bases and 6 bases respectively, with 14 bases between them. The CDR3: CSASVIPLPEAFF. The CDR3 DNA reads TGCAGTGCTAGTGTAATCCCACTCCCTGAAGCTTTCTTT.

V gene TRBV5-1 combines with J gene TRBJ2-7, with 8 nucleotides matching TRBD2. CDR1 is SGHRS, CDR2 YFSETQ, per germline. CDR3 length: 15 amino acids. Unmatched junction bases numbered 6, after V lost 2 bases and J lost 2 bases. CDR3 DNA sequence: TGCGCCAGCAGCTTCTGGGCGGGGGGCCCCTACGAGCAGTACTTC. Translation: CASSFWAGGPYEQYF. The whole variable domain, filled in from reference TRBV5-1 and TRBJ2-7, reads KAGVTQTPRYLIKTRGQQVTLSCSPISGHRSVSWYQQTPGQGLQFLFEYFSETQRNKGNFPGRFSGRQFSNSRSEMNVSTLELGDSALYLCASSFWAGGPYEQYFGPGTRLTVT.

This chain links TRBV14 with TRBJ1-5; D gene unclear. This CDR3 is 19 amino acids long. Germline lookup yields CDR1 SGHDN and CDR2 FVKESK. Trimming shortened V by 0 bases and J by 9 bases, and 27 bases separated the two germline ends. The CDR3 is CASSQETGVFCEGERPQHF. CDR3 nucleotides: TGTGCCAGCAGCCAAGAGACGGGCGTGTTTTGTGAGGGTGAGAGGCCCCAGCATTTT.

V gene TRBV12-3 or TRBV12-4 combines with J gene TRBJ1-2; a weak D match, TRBD1 (5 bases). V lost 4 bases and J 2 bases, leaving 8 bases between the germline ends. This CDR3 region has 13 residues. CDR3 bases: TGTGCCAGCAGTTATGACAGCAACTATGGCTACACCTTC. Translation gives CASSYDSNYGYTF.

The chain is built from TRBV11-3 and TRBJ2-5; TRBD2 agrees at 10 bases. After removal of 3 bases from V and 4 bases from J, the junction contained 5 bases not matched to a gene. CDR1 is SGHNT and CDR2 is YENEEA in the germline V gene. The CDR3 consists of 15 residues. The CDR3 protein is CASSLLAGEGETQYF. The CDR3 nucleotides read TGTGCCAGCAGCTTGCTAGCGGGGGAAGGAGAGACCCAGTACTTC. Variable domain in full (rest from reference TRBV11-3 and TRBJ2-5): EAGVVQSPRYKIIEKKQPVAFWCNPISGHNTLYWYLQNLGQGPELLIRYENEEAVDDSQLPKDRFSAERLKGVDSTLKIQPAELGDSAVYLCASSLLAGEGETQYFGPGTRLLVL.

As for this clone: The junction does not match germline at one end; this may be a read error. The sample carries other DNA sequences with the same CDR3. J is TRBJ1-3 and V is TRBV19; D uncertain. The germline V gene has CDR1 LNHDA and CDR2 SQIVND (reference sequence). The CDR3 runs 14 residues. DNA for the CDR3: TGTGCCAGTGGGAGAGTCCACTCTGGGAACACCATATATTTT. Translation: CASGRVHSGNTIYF.

The chain joins TRBV11-2 to TRBJ2-2; D unclear. V gave up 5 bases and J gave up 8 bases, with 12 bases separating them. This CDR3 spans 13 amino acids. Germline loops: CDR1 SGHAT, CDR2 FQNNGV. The CDR3 here is CASSRTAAGELFF. The CDR3 DNA sequence: TGTGCCAGCAGCCGAACTGCAGCGGGGGAGCTGTTTTTT.